This passage covers 17 T cell receptor beta chains from one sample sequenced in a study of identical twins. One entry per CDR3 protein, called by TCRdb with MiXCR from the 5' RACE reads. The sample shows hundreds of thousands of distinct CDR3 sequences, around 5.7% of them seen only once. Sequenced material: naive T cells sorted from blood. The receptors stem from a man between 18 and 35 years old in good health.

At least ten counts were recorded for this clonotype. CDR3 DNA sequence: TGTGCCACCAGCAAACCAGGGGGGTACGAGCAGTACTTC. The encoded protein is CATSKPGGYEQYF. The genes are TRBV15 and TRBJ2-7, with D tentatively TRBD1 (7 bases). V lost 4 bases and J lost 4, with 11 bases in between. This CDR3 spans 13 amino acids. Germline assignment: CDR1 LNHNV and CDR2 YYDKDF (reference sequence).

This clonotype was seen ten or more times. The chain combines TRBV4-2 with TRBJ2-3, with TRBD2 identical over 9 bases. Germline loops: CDR1 LGHNA, CDR2 YNFKEQ. This CDR3 is 16 amino acids long. The V gene end was trimmed by 1 base and the J gene end by 2 bases; junction bases not matched to a gene: 4. The CDR3 DNA sequence: TGTGCCAGCAGCCAAGCCCTAGCGGGGTACACAGATACGCAGTATTTT. Translating gives CASSQALAGYTDTQYF.

In this sample, this clonotype turned up many times. The chain is built from TRBV12-3 or TRBV12-4 and TRBJ1-2; 7 nucleotides match TRBD1. This CDR3 has 13 amino acids. Trimming at V came to 3 bases and at J to 6 bases, leaving 4 bases not matched to a gene. The CDR3: CASSLDRSNGYTF. CDR3 in DNA: TGTGCCAGCAGTTTGGACAGGTCGAATGGCTACACCTTC.

In DNA, the CDR3 is TGTGCCAGCAGTCTAGGGGGCCGGAGACTAGATTCACCCCTCCACTTT. Residues: CASSLGGRRLDSPLHF. The rearrangement links TRBV12-3 or TRBV12-4 to TRBJ1-6, with TRBD1 matching over 7 bases. The J segment lost 8 bases and the V segment lost 5 bases, leaving 12 bases of the junction unmatched. The CDR3 runs 16 residues.

This clonotype was seen only a few times. This rearrangement joins TRBV27 to TRBJ1-2; TRBD1 matches at 8 bases. The V gene's germline CDR1 is MNHEY and CDR2 SMNVEV (reference sequence). The ends lost 4 bases at V and 8 bases at J; junction bases unmatched: 12. The CDR3 has 15 residues. The CDR3 DNA follows: TGTGCCAGCAGTTACCAGACAGGGGCGAGGGAAGGCTACACCTTC. It specifies CASSYQTGAREGYTF.

This clonotype came up many times. The chain recombines TRBV4-2 with TRBJ2-1, with 10 bases identical to TRBD2. The CDR3 length is 14 residues. V lost 5 bases to trimming and J lost 4 bases; unmatched junction nucleotides: 2. Germline CDR1 LGHNA, CDR2 YNFKEQ. The CDR3 bases are TGTGCCAGCAGCGGACTAGCGGATTACAATGAGCAGTTCTTC. This translates into CASSGLADYNEQFF.

This clonotype was detected many times. This chain connects TRBV12-3 or TRBV12-4 to TRBJ2-1; 8 bases fit TRBD2. Losses at the gene ends were 3 bases for V and 7 bases for J; bases not matched to a gene: 5. The CDR3 has 14 amino acids. Here the CDR3 reads CASSFGLAQNEQFF. In DNA form, the CDR3 reads TGTGCCAGCAGTTTTGGACTAGCTCAGAATGAGCAGTTCTTC.

This clonotype turned up a few times. V gene TRBV30 combines with J gene TRBJ1-2; tentative D call: TRBD1 (5 bases). Trimming removed 4 bases from V and 9 bases from J, with 12 bases in between. Per germline, CDR1 GTSNPN and CDR2 SVGIG (reference sequence). The CDR3 is 11 residues long. This chain's CDR3 is CAWNKGNSYTF. The CDR3 DNA sequence: TGTGCCTGGAATAAGGGGAATAGCTACACCTTC. The full variable domain, its missing parts supplied by reference TRBV30 and TRBJ1-2, is SQTIHQWPATLVQPVGSPLSLECTVEGTSNPNLYWYRQAAGRGLQLLFYSVGIGQISSEVPQNLSASRPQDRQFILSSKKLLLSDSGFYLCAWNKGNSYTFGSGTRLTVV.

This clonotype was observed a few times. This rearrangement joins TRBV18 to TRBJ2-6; D is unclear. CDR1 and CDR2 (germline): KGHSH, LQKENI. CDR3 size: 12 residues. V was cut by 10 bases and J by 0 bases, with 4 bases left in between. CDR3 amino acids: CATFSGANVLTF. As DNA, the CDR3 is TGTGCCACCTTCTCTGGGGCCAACGTCCTGACTTTC.

This chain links TRBV28 with TRBJ2-7, with 7 bases lining up with TRBD2. With 5 bases clipped from V and 4 bases from J, the junction kept 5 bases outside the gene matches. Germline V gene data show CDR1 as MDHEN and CDR2 as SYDVKM. The CDR3 length is 13 residues. The CDR3 protein is CASSPGRRYEQYF. In nucleotides, the CDR3 is TGTGCCAGCAGTCCCGGGAGGCGGTACGAGCAGTACTTC.

At least ten counts were recorded for this clonotype. The J gene is TRBJ2-3, the V gene TRBV6-1; 14 bases are a match to TRBD2. Germline V CDR1 and CDR2: MNHNS, SASEGT. The CDR3 has 16 amino acids. V dropped 6 bases and J dropped 5; count of bases not matched to a gene: 7. The CDR3 region has the DNA TGTGCCAGCAGAACAGGGACTAGCGGGAGAAGAGATACGCAGTATTTT. Amino acid sequence: CASRTGTSGRRDTQYF.

The sample holds many counts of this clonotype. The chain uses TRBV12-3 or TRBV12-4 and TRBJ2-2, with TRBD2 matching 15 bases. Trimming took 3 bases from V and 5 from J; bases not matched to a gene: 7. The CDR3 consists of 18 residues. CDR3: CASSLGLAGGRRTGELFF. The DNA for the CDR3 is TGTGCCAGCAGTTTGGGACTAGCGGGGGGAAGGCGAACCGGGGAGCTGTTTTTT.

This clonotype was detected a few times. In DNA form, the CDR3 reads TGTGCCAGCAGCCCACCTTGGGTAGGGCGGGCCACCGGGGAGCTGTTTTTT. This gives the protein CASSPPWVGRATGELFF. The rearrangement links TRBV5-5 to TRBJ2-2; a possible D gene is TRBD2 (5 bases). V shed 4 bases and J shed 4 bases, with 20 bases lying between them. The CDR3 is 17 residues long. CDR1 is SGHKS and CDR2 is YYEKEE in the germline V gene (reference sequence). Full variable domain (rest looked up from reference TRBV5-5 and TRBJ2-2): DAGVTQSPTHLIKTRGQQVTLRCSPISGHKSVSWYQQVLGQGPQFIFQYYEKEERGRGNFPDRFSARQFPNYSSELNVNALLLGDSALYLCASSPPWVGRATGELFFGEGSRLTVL.

This clonotype was found many times. This rearrangement joins TRBV7-9 to TRBJ2-5; tentatively, D is TRBD2 (5 bases). The V end was cut by 5 bases, the J end by 5 bases, with 18 bases between. The CDR3 covers 15 residues. CDR1 SEHNR and CDR2 FQNEAQ come from the germline V gene (reference sequence). This chain's CDR3 is CASSATRSGLETQYF. The CDR3 DNA follows: TGTGCCAGCAGCGCGACTCGATCGGGGTTGGAGACCCAGTACTTC.

This clonotype was seen at least ten times. This chain joins TRBV5-1 and TRBJ2-1; 7 bases fit TRBD1. Germline V gene sequence: CDR1 SGHRS, CDR2 YFSETQ. The CDR3 sequence is 15 residues long. After removal of 4 bases from V and 0 bases from J, the junction contained 4 bases not matched to a gene. CDR3 DNA: TGCGCCAGCAGCCCTGGGACAGACTCCTACAATGAGCAGTTCTTC. Translated: CASSPGTDSYNEQFF.

V gene TRBV2 combines with J gene TRBJ1-6; D may be TRBD1 (5 bases). This CDR3 is built from 14 residues. Germline V gene sequence: CDR1 SNHLY, CDR2 FYNNEI. V was shortened by 4 bases and J by 7 bases, with 11 bases between the two germline ends. Here the CDR3 reads CASSAGRKNSPLHF. For the CDR3, the DNA is TGTGCCAGCAGTGCGGGACGTAAGAATTCACCCCTCCACTTT.

This clonotype was recorded at least ten times. The genes are TRBV20-1 and TRBJ2-1; possibly TRBD1 for D (7 bases). Germline-derived CDR1 and CDR2 are DFQATT and SNEGSKA (reference sequence). V gave up 1 base and J gave up 2 bases, with 21 bases separating them. The CDR3 runs to 18 residues. As DNA, the CDR3 is TGCAGTGCTAGAGGAGGAGGGAGTCGGACAGGAACCTACAATGAGCAGTTCTTC. It translates to CSARGGGSRTGTYNEQFF.